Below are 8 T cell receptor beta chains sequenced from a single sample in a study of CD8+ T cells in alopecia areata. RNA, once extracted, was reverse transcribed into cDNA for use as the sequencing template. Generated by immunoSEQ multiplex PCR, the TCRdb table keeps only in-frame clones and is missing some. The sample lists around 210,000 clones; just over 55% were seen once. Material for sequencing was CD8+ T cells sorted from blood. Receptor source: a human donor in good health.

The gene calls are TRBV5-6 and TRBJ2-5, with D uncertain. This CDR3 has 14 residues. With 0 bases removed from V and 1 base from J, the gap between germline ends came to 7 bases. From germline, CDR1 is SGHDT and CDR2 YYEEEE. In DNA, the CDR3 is TGTGCCAGCAGCTTGGCGCCCAGCCAAGAGACCCAGTACTTC. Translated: CASSLAPSQETQYF.

The CDR3 DNA sequence: TGTGCCAGCAACGACAGGGGCAGCACCTACGAGCAGTACTTC. Amino acids: CASNDRGSTYEQYF. V gene TRBV6-1 combines with J gene TRBJ2-7; 8 bases line up with TRBD1. The CDR3 totals 14 residues. V lost 7 bases and J lost 2; bases outside the gene matches: 7. CDR1 is MNHNS, CDR2 SASEGT, per germline.

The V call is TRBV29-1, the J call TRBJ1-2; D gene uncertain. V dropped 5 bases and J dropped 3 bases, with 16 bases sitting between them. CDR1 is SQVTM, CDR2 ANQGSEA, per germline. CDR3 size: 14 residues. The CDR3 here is CSVYGGFYDYGYTF. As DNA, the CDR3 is TGCAGCGTTTACGGAGGGTTTTACGACTATGGCTACACCTTC.

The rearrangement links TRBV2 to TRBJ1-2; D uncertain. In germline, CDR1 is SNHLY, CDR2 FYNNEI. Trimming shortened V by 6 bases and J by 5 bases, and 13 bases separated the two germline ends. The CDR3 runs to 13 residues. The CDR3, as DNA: TGTGCCAGCAGCGGATCATCAGGATATGGCTACACCTTC. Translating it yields CASSGSSGYGYTF.

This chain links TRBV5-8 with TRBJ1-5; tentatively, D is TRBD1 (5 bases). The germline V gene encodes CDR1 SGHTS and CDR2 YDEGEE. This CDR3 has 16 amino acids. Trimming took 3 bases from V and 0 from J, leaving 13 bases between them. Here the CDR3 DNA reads TGTGCCAGCAGCTGGTTCGGGGGAAATAGCAATCAGCCCCAGCATTTT. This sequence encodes CASSWFGGNSNQPQHF.

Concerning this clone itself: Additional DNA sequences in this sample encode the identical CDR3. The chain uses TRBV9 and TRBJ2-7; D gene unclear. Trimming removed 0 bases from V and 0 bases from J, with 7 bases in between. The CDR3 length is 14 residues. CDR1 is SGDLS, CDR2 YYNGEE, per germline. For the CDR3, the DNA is TGTGCCAGCAGCGTAGAGGGCAGCTCCTACGAGCAGTACTTC. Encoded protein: CASSVEGSSYEQYF.

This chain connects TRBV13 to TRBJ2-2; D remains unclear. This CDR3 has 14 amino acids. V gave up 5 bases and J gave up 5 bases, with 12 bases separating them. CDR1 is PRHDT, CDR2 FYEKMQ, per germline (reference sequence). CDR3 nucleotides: TGTGCCAGCAGCCGCCAAGACTCAACCGGGGAGCTGTTTTTT. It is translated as CASSRQDSTGELFF.

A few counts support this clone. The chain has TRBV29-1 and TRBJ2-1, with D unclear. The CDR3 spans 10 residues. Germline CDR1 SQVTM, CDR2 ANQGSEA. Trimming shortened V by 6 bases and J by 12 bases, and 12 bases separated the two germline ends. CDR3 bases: TGCAGCGTAGACGAATCGCTGCAGTTCTTC. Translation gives CSVDESLQFF.